The next 9 T cell receptor beta chains were all read from a single sample in a study of T cell responses to AZD1222 COVID-19 vaccine. The repertoire was sequenced with immunoSEQ multiplex PCR; TCRdb's copy has only in-frame clones and lacks some. This sample yields 150,000 to 180,000 clones, of which 90% are seen a single time; approximately 20% belongs to the top ten. The source material was peripheral blood, sampled on day 0 of AZD1222 vaccination. The receptors come from an adult in good health.

The J gene is TRBJ2-1, the V gene TRBV24-1; 13 bases agree with TRBD2. CDR1 and CDR2 (germline): KGHDR, SFDVKD. This CDR3 region has 17 residues. Trimming at V came to 4 bases and at J to 5 bases, leaving 7 bases not matched to a gene. The CDR3 sequence: CATSDQRTSGRHNEQFF. The CDR3 coding sequence is TGTGCCACCAGTGACCAGAGGACTAGCGGGAGACACAATGAGCAGTTCTTC.

In its sample, this clone was seen a few times. The gene calls are TRBV28 and TRBJ1-2, with 11 bases identical to TRBD1. CDR1 MDHEN and CDR2 SYDVKM come from the germline V gene. J was trimmed by 6 bases and V by 5 bases; bases with no gene match: 11. This CDR3 spans 16 amino acids. In DNA form, the CDR3 reads TGTGCCAGCAGTCCCTACCAGGGACAGGGGGGGAATGGCTACACCTTC. Translated, it gives CASSPYQGQGGNGYTF.

The rearrangement links TRBV7-2 to TRBJ1-3; 7 bases match TRBD1. V lost 1 base to trimming and J lost 4 bases; unmatched junction nucleotides: 7. The germline V gene has CDR1 SGHTA and CDR2 FQGNSA. The CDR3 runs 16 residues. The chain's CDR3 is CASSLVDRVTGNTIYF. As DNA, the CDR3 is TGTGCCAGCAGCTTAGTTGACAGGGTGACGGGAAACACCATATATTTT.

The chain carries TRBV4-1 and TRBJ1-5, with TRBD1 matching 8 bases. The ends lost 3 bases at V and 7 bases at J; junction bases unmatched: 8. The CDR3 has 15 residues. Germline values: CDR1 MGHRA, CDR2 YSYEKL. CDR3: CASSHSQGALQPQHF. The CDR3 DNA sequence: TGCGCCAGCAGCCATTCTCAGGGGGCTCTACAGCCCCAGCATTTT.

The V and J genes are TRBV7-2 and TRBJ1-2, with 8 positions matching TRBD1. V lost 4 bases, J lost 4 bases, and 11 bases stayed unmatched. This CDR3 spans 16 amino acids. Germline assignment: CDR1 SGHTA and CDR2 FQGNSA. Written as DNA, the CDR3 is TGTGCCAGCAGCTCTAGCCCGGCAACAGGGGGCTATGGCTACACCTTC. Its translation is CASSSSPATGGYGYTF.

The chain uses TRBV7-3 and TRBJ1-1, with a tentative D call TRBD1 (5 bases). Per the germline V gene, CDR1 is SGHTA and CDR2 is FQGTGA. Trimming shortened V by 1 base and J by 8 bases, and 14 bases separated the two germline ends. The CDR3 consists of 14 residues. CDR3 bases: TGTGCCAGCAGCTTAAGGGGGTCCCTGACCGAAGCTTTCTTT. It translates to CASSLRGSLTEAFF.

The rearrangement uses TRBV5-1 and TRBJ2-3; weak D call: TRBD1 (6 bases). The CDR3 has 14 amino acids. V was cut by 2 bases and J by 5 bases, with 12 bases left in between. Germline V CDR1 and CDR2: SGHRS, YFSETQ. For the CDR3, the DNA is TGCGCCAGCAGCTTCAAGGGGGTTGGAGATACGCAGTATTTT. It is translated as CASSFKGVGDTQYF.

About this clone: The junction departs from the called germline gene at one end, perhaps through a read error. CDR3 DNA sequence: TGTGCTAGCAGCTTAGCGCCGCAATACGAGCAGTACTTC. Its translation is CASSLAPQYEQYF. The J gene is TRBJ2-7, the V gene TRBV7-7, with a possible D match to TRBD2 (5 bases). The CDR3 runs to 13 residues. The germline gives CDR1 SSHAT, CDR2 FNYEAQ (reference sequence).

In this sample, this clone turned up once. This chain connects TRBV7-2 to TRBJ1-2; D perhaps matches TRBD1 (5 bases). From germline, CDR1 is SGHTA and CDR2 FQGNSA. The length of the CDR3 is 16 residues. Trimming stripped 1 base from V and 0 bases from J, with 12 bases between. The CDR3 sequence is CASSLVPGHTNYGYTF. As DNA, the CDR3 is TGTGCCAGCAGCTTAGTACCCGGACATACTAACTATGGCTACACCTTC.